Listed below are T cell receptor beta chains from one sample, sequenced in a study of human T cells and chemical hapten exposure. Each CDR3 protein is one row after TCRdb ran MiXCR on the RACE reads. The table shows about 51,000 distinct CDR3 sequences, with 9.4% occurring only once. The sample consisted of whole blood, taken in connection with sensitization to the hapten diphenylcyclopropenone (DPC). These receptor sequences come from a woman in her thirties or forties with alopecia areata. Some clones in this sample may be carry-over from other donors' samples. Both conserved end residues are part of each CDR3. D genes are given only for firm matches. Some rows mark clone size as missing; the rest say once, few, many or name a class of expanded clone.

v_call: TRBV20-1
d_call: TRBD2
j_call: TRBJ2-3
clone_size: many
cdr3_aa: CSADSSGGPDTQYF
cdr3_nt: TGCAGTGCTGACTCGAGCGGGGGGCCAGATACGCAGTATTTT

v_call: TRBV29-1
d_call: NA
j_call: TRBJ1-2
clone_size: few
cdr3_aa: CSVEVYYGYTF
cdr3_nt: TGCAGCGTTGAAGTTTACTATGGCTACACCTTC

v_call: TRBV12-3/TRBV12-4
d_call: NA
j_call: TRBJ2-5
clone_size: many
cdr3_aa: CASRGAWQETQYF
cdr3_nt: TGTGCCAGCAGGGGGGCCTGGCAAGAGACCCAGTACTTC

v_call: TRBV7-2
d_call: TRBD1
j_call: TRBJ1-2
clone_size: many
cdr3_aa: CASSAVGTGSNYGYTF
cdr3_nt: TGTGCCAGCAGTGCGGTTGGGACAGGGTCTAACTATGGCTACACCTTC

v_call: TRBV7-9
d_call: TRBD2
j_call: TRBJ2-1
clone_size: NA
cdr3_aa: CASSLRRERGPRAYNEQFF
cdr3_nt: TGTGCCAGCAGCTTACGTCGGGAGCGGGGGCCGAGAGCCTACAATGAGCAGTTCTTC

v_call: TRBV30
d_call: TRBD1
j_call: TRBJ1-4
clone_size: NA
cdr3_aa: CAWGGQANEKLFF
cdr3_nt: TGTGCCTGGGGAGGACAGGCTAATGAAAAACTGTTTTTT

v_call: TRBV11-2
d_call: NA
j_call: TRBJ2-5
clone_size: many
cdr3_aa: CASSLGGLETQYF
cdr3_nt: TGTGCCAGCAGCTTAGGGGGGTTGGAGACCCAGTACTTC

v_call: TRBV7-2
d_call: NA
j_call: TRBJ2-7
clone_size: NA
cdr3_aa: CASSFYRAYEQYF
cdr3_nt: TGTGCCAGCAGCTTCTACAGAGCGTACGAGCAGTACTTC

v_call: TRBV10-3
d_call: TRBD1
j_call: TRBJ2-5
clone_size: many
cdr3_aa: CAIRSDRGDETQYF
cdr3_nt: TGTGCCATCAGATCGGACAGGGGGGATGAGACCCAGTACTTC

v_call: TRBV5-5
d_call: NA
j_call: TRBJ2-5
clone_size: few
cdr3_aa: CASSGGTPRVAQYF
cdr3_nt: TGTGCCAGCAGCGGCGGGACCCCTAGGGTGGCCCAGTACTTC

v_call: TRBV29-1
d_call: NA
j_call: TRBJ2-5
clone_size: NA
cdr3_aa: CSETDQVETQYF
cdr3_nt: TGCAGCGAGACCGATCAGGTCGAGACCCAGTACTTC

v_call: TRBV7-6
d_call: NA
j_call: TRBJ1-6
clone_size: few
cdr3_aa: CASSPQGRGYNSPLHF
cdr3_nt: TGTGCCAGCAGCCCCCAGGGCAGGGGCTATAATTCACCCCTCCACTTT

v_call: TRBV7-6
d_call: NA
j_call: TRBJ2-7
clone_size: many
cdr3_aa: CASSPQSRAYEQYF
cdr3_nt: TGTGCCAGCAGCCCTCAGTCGCGGGCTTACGAGCAGTACTTC

v_call: TRBV14
d_call: NA
j_call: TRBJ2-1
clone_size: many
cdr3_aa: CASSLINSARYNEQFF
cdr3_nt: TGTGCCAGCAGCCTAATAAACAGTGCTCGATACAATGAGCAGTTCTTC

v_call: TRBV10-3
d_call: TRBD2
j_call: TRBJ2-1
clone_size: many
cdr3_aa: CAISASGGGNEQFF
cdr3_nt: TGTGCCATCAGTGCCAGCGGGGGTGGGAATGAGCAGTTCTTC

v_call: TRBV28
d_call: TRBD2
j_call: TRBJ2-1
clone_size: many
cdr3_aa: CASSLSSTAAGAHSPDEQFF
cdr3_nt: TGTGCCAGCAGTTTATCCTCGACGGCAGCGGGGGCCCATAGTCCCGATGAGCAGTTCTTC

v_call: TRBV27
d_call: TRBD1
j_call: TRBJ1-2
clone_size: many
cdr3_aa: CASSWSRDSPNYGYTF
cdr3_nt: TGTGCCAGCAGCTGGAGCCGGGACAGCCCTAACTATGGCTACACCTTC

v_call: TRBV13
d_call: TRBD2
j_call: TRBJ2-5
clone_size: NA
cdr3_aa: CASSWGLAGGQETQYF
cdr3_nt: TGTGCCAGCAGCTGGGGACTAGCGGGGGGGCAAGAGACCCAGTACTTC

v_call: TRBV13
d_call: NA
j_call: TRBJ1-6
clone_size: few
cdr3_aa: CASSLGDNSPLHF
cdr3_nt: TGTGCCAGCAGCTTGGGTGATAATTCACCCCTCCACTTT

v_call: TRBV7-6
d_call: NA
j_call: TRBJ2-2
clone_size: NA
cdr3_aa: CASSPRYPKTGELFF
cdr3_nt: TGTGCCAGCAGCCCGCGGTACCCGAAGACCGGGGAGCTGTTTTTT

v_call: TRBV29-1
d_call: TRBD1
j_call: TRBJ2-7
clone_size: many
cdr3_aa: CSAILTGGPSYEQYF
cdr3_nt: TGCAGCGCAATTCTGACAGGGGGTCCATCCTACGAGCAGTACTTC

v_call: TRBV12-3/TRBV12-4
d_call: NA
j_call: TRBJ1-4
clone_size: once
cdr3_aa: CASSLWGTVNEKLFF
cdr3_nt: TGTGCCAGCAGTTTATGGGGCACGGTGAATGAAAAACTGTTTTTT

v_call: TRBV5-4
d_call: NA
j_call: TRBJ2-7
clone_size: NA
cdr3_aa: CASSLGDISYEQYF
cdr3_nt: TGTGCCAGCAGCTTGGGGGACATCTCCTACGAGCAGTACTTC

v_call: TRBV5-5
d_call: NA
j_call: TRBJ2-7
clone_size: many
cdr3_aa: CASNNNSLRSFSYEQYF
cdr3_nt: TGTGCCAGCAACAACAACTCGCTCCGGAGTTTTTCCTACGAGCAGTACTTC

v_call: TRBV5-6
d_call: TRBD1
j_call: TRBJ1-1
clone_size: few
cdr3_aa: CASSLDWDRRGSRTEAFF
cdr3_nt: TGTGCCAGCAGCTTGGATTGGGACAGGAGAGGTTCTAGGACTGAAGCTTTCTTT

v_call: TRBV14
d_call: NA
j_call: TRBJ2-7
clone_size: few
cdr3_aa: CASSQAGGGEQYF
cdr3_nt: TGTGCCAGCAGCCAAGCGGGGGGCGGCGAGCAGTACTTC

v_call: TRBV12-3/TRBV12-4
d_call: NA
j_call: TRBJ1-1
clone_size: many
cdr3_aa: CASSLDVGTEAFF
cdr3_nt: TGTGCCAGCAGTTTAGACGTGGGCACTGAAGCTTTCTTT

v_call: TRBV6-1
d_call: NA
j_call: TRBJ1-1
clone_size: few
cdr3_aa: CASSEKRAAEFSMNTEAFF
cdr3_nt: TGTGCCAGCAGTGAAAAGCGGGCGGCCGAATTCTCCATGAACACTGAAGCTTTCTTT

v_call: TRBV7-2
d_call: NA
j_call: TRBJ2-3
clone_size: NA
cdr3_aa: CASTNTDTQYF
cdr3_nt: TGTGCCAGCACCAACACAGATACGCAGTATTTT

v_call: TRBV4-1
d_call: NA
j_call: TRBJ2-1
clone_size: NA
cdr3_aa: CASSQEGPWGYDYNEQFF
cdr3_nt: TGCGCCAGCAGCCAAGAAGGTCCCTGGGGGTATGACTACAATGAGCAGTTCTTC

v_call: TRBV14
d_call: NA
j_call: TRBJ2-1
clone_size: many
cdr3_aa: CASSLSSGPRFF
cdr3_nt: TGTGCCAGCAGCCTGAGCAGCGGTCCTCGGTTCTTC

v_call: TRBV7-6
d_call: NA
j_call: TRBJ1-1
clone_size: many
cdr3_aa: CASSLPPTGTEAFF
cdr3_nt: TGTGCCAGCAGCTTACCCCCCACAGGAACTGAAGCTTTCTTT

v_call: TRBV7-3
d_call: NA
j_call: TRBJ1-1
clone_size: many
cdr3_aa: CASSRQANTEAFF
cdr3_nt: TGTGCCAGCAGCAGGCAGGCGAACACTGAAGCTTTCTTT

v_call: TRBV12-5
d_call: NA
j_call: TRBJ1-2
clone_size: many
cdr3_aa: CASGHRRSRAWGYTF
cdr3_nt: TGTGCTAGTGGTCACCGGCGGAGCAGGGCGTGGGGCTACACCTTC

v_call: TRBV11-2
d_call: NA
j_call: TRBJ2-3
clone_size: many
cdr3_aa: CASSLDGGLRTDTQYF
cdr3_nt: TGTGCCAGCAGCTTAGATGGCGGACTGCGCACAGATACGCAGTATTTT

v_call: TRBV2
d_call: TRBD1
j_call: TRBJ2-5
clone_size: many
cdr3_aa: CASSNDRGETQYF
cdr3_nt: TGTGCCAGCAGTAACGACAGGGGAGAGACCCAGTACTTC

v_call: TRBV6-5
d_call: NA
j_call: TRBJ2-7
clone_size: many
cdr3_aa: CASSADRQLYEQYF
cdr3_nt: TGTGCCAGCAGTGCGGACCGCCAGCTCTACGAGCAGTACTTC

v_call: TRBV7-9
d_call: TRBD2
j_call: TRBJ2-3
clone_size: many
cdr3_aa: CASSLYWGLAGFTDTQYF
cdr3_nt: TGTGCCAGCAGCCTATATTGGGGACTAGCGGGTTTCACAGATACGCAGTATTTT

v_call: TRBV20-1
d_call: NA
j_call: TRBJ2-1
clone_size: many
cdr3_aa: CSAPWSAGDHEQFF
cdr3_nt: TGCAGTGCTCCGTGGTCGGCGGGTGACCATGAGCAGTTCTTC

v_call: TRBV6-1
d_call: TRBD1
j_call: TRBJ2-3
clone_size: NA
cdr3_aa: CATGEGTGGADTQYF
cdr3_nt: TGTGCCACCGGGGAGGGGACAGGGGGCGCAGATACGCAGTATTTT

v_call: TRBV30
d_call: NA
j_call: TRBJ1-5
clone_size: few
cdr3_aa: CAWSVRRNQPQHF
cdr3_nt: TGTGCCTGGAGTGTACGTCGGAATCAGCCCCAGCATTTT

v_call: TRBV29-1
d_call: NA
j_call: TRBJ2-2
clone_size: many
cdr3_aa: CSVAAFDRELFF
cdr3_nt: TGCAGCGTTGCCGCTTTTGACCGGGAGCTGTTTTTT

v_call: TRBV9
d_call: NA
j_call: TRBJ2-3
clone_size: many
cdr3_aa: CASSVNPFTDTQYF
cdr3_nt: TGTGCCAGCAGCGTAAATCCCTTCACAGATACGCAGTATTTT

v_call: TRBV7-6
d_call: NA
j_call: TRBJ1-2
clone_size: many
cdr3_aa: CASSLALGEGNGYTF
cdr3_nt: TGTGCCAGCAGCTTAGCGCTAGGGGAGGGGAATGGCTACACCTTC

v_call: TRBV7-6
d_call: NA
j_call: TRBJ1-1
clone_size: many
cdr3_aa: CASSLRGSTEAFF
cdr3_nt: TGTGCCAGCAGCTTACGGGGCAGCACTGAAGCTTTCTTT

v_call: TRBV2
d_call: NA
j_call: TRBJ2-3
clone_size: many
cdr3_aa: CASSGHRVYTDTQYF
cdr3_nt: TGTGCCAGCAGTGGACACAGGGTTTACACAGATACGCAGTATTTT

v_call: TRBV7-8
d_call: NA
j_call: TRBJ2-3
clone_size: many
cdr3_aa: CASSSTDTQYF
cdr3_nt: TGTGCCAGCAGCTCCACAGATACGCAGTATTTT